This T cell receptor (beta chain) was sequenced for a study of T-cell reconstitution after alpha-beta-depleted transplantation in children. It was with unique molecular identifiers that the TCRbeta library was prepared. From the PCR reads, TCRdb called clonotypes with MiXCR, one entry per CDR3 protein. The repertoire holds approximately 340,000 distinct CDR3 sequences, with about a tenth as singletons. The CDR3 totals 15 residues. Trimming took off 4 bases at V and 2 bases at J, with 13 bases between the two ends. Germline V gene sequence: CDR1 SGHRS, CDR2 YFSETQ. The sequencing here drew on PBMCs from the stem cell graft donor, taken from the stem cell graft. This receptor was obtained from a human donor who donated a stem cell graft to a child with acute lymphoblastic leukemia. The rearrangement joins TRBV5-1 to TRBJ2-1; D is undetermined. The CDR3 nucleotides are TGCGCCAGCAGCCCCTCGTATGGACCCTACAATGAGCAGTTCTTC. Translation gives CASSPSYGPYNEQFF. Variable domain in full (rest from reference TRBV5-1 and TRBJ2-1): KAGVTQTPRYLIKTRGQQVTLSCSPISGHRSVSWYQQTPGQGLQFLFEYFSETQRNKGNFPGRFSGRQFSNSRSEMNVSTLELGDSALYLCASSPSYGPYNEQFFGPGTRLTVL.